This T cell receptor beta chain emerged from a study of T cell changes during pregnancy in multiple sclerosis. The protocol was immunoSEQ multiplex PCR, while the TCRdb copy is restricted to in-frame clones and leaves out a portion. The sample lists about 68,000 clones; around 90% were seen once. This CDR3 is 17 amino acids long. Trimming took 3 bases from V and 1 from J; bases not matched to a gene: 7. Germline lookup yields CDR1 MRHNA and CDR2 SNTAGT. This sequence originates from a female donor in good health, enrolled as a control in a pregnancy study. The sample was peripheral blood, taken in the second trimester of pregnancy. The chain uses TRBV6-4 and TRBJ2-3; 10 positions agree with TRBD1. CDR3 sequence reads: CASSETPGTGGTDTQYF. The CDR3 nucleotides read TGTGCCAGCAGTGAGACCCCCGGGACAGGGGGCACAGATACGCAGTATTTT.